The clone carrying this TCR beta chain was recorded a few times. TCRdb reanalysed the RT-PCR reads using MiXCR and keeps one entry per CDR3 protein. This repertoire shows about 680,000 distinct CDR3 sequences, 13% to 15% found once; its top ten account for around 3.3%. CDR1 SGDLS and CDR2 YYNGEE come from the germline V gene. V trimming: 4 bases; J trimming: 3 bases; junction bases outside the gene matches: 13. The CDR3 is 18 amino acids. The sequence came from a female donor in good health, serving as a healthy control. The chain couples TRBV9 to TRBJ2-1; 10 bases align to TRBD2. What was sequenced was memory CD4+ T cells from blood. CDR3 nucleotides: TGTGCCAGCAGCCTACTAACAACCGGGACTAGCGTCTACAATGAGCAGTTCTTC. It translates to CASSLLTTGTSVYNEQFF. Variable domain in full (rest from reference TRBV9 and TRBJ2-1): DSGVTQTPKHLITATGQRVTLRCSPRSGDLSVYWYQQSLDQGLQFLIQYYNGEERAKGNILERFSAQQFPDLHSELNLSSLELGDSALYFCASSLLTTGTSVYNEQFFGPGTRLTVL.